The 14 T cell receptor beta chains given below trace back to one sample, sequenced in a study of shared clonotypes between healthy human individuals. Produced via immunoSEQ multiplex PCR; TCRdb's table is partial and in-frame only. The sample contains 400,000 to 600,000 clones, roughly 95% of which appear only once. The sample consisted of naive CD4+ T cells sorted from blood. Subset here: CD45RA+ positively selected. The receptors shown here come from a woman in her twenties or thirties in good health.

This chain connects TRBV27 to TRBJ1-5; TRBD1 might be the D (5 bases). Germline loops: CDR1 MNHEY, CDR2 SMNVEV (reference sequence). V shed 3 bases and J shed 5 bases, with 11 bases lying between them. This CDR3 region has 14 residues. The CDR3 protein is CASSFSDSHQPQHF. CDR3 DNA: TGTGCCAGCAGTTTTAGTGACAGTCATCAGCCCCAGCATTTT.

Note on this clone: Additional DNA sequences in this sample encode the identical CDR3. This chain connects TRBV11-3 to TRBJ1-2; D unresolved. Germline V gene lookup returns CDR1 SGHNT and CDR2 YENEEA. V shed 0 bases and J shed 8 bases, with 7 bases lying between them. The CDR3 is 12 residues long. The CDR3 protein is CASSLDGYGYTF. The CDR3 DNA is TGTGCCAGCAGCTTAGATGGCTACGGCTACACCTTC.

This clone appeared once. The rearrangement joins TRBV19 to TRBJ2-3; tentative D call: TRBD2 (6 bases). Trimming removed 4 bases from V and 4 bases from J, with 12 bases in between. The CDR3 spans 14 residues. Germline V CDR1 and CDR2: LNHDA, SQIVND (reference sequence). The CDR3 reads CASSTLARADTQYF. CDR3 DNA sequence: TGTGCCAGTAGTACCCTAGCGCGTGCAGATACGCAGTATTTT. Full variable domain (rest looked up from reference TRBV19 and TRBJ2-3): DGGITQSPKYLFRKEGQNVTLSCEQNLNHDAMYWYRQDPGQGLRLIYYSQIVNDFQKGDIAEGYSVSREKKESFPLTVTSAQKNPTAFYLCASSTLARADTQYFGPGTRLTVL.

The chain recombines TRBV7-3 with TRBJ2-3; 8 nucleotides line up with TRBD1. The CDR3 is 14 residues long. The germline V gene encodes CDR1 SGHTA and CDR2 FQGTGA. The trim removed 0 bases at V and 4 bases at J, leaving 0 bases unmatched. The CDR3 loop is CASSLTQGADTQYF. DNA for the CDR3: TGTGCCAGCAGCTTAACACAGGGGGCAGATACGCAGTATTTT. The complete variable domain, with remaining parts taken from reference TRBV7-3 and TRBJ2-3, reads GAGVSQTPSNKVTEKGKYVELRCDPISGHTALYWYRQSLGQGPEFLIYFQGTGAADDSGLPNDRFFAVRPEGSVSTLKIQRTERGDSAVYLCASSLTQGADTQYFGPGTRLTVL.

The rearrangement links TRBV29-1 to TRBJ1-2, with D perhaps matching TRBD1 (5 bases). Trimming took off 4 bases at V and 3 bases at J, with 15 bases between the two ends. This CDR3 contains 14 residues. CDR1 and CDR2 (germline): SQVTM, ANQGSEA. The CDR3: CSVGVGEADYGYTF. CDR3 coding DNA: TGCAGCGTTGGAGTGGGGGAAGCGGACTATGGCTACACCTTC.

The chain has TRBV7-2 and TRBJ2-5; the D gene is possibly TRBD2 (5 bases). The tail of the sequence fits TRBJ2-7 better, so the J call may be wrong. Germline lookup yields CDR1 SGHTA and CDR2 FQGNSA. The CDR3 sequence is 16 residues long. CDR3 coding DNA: TGTGCCAGCAGCCGACCATCGCGAGGACTCTCCCTCGAGCAGTACTTC. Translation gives CASSRPSRGLSLEQYF.

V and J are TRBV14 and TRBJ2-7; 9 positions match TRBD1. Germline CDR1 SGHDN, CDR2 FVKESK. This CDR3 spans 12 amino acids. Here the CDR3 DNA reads TGTGCTGCAGGGACAGGGCCCTACGAGCAGTACTTC. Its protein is CAAGTGPYEQYF.

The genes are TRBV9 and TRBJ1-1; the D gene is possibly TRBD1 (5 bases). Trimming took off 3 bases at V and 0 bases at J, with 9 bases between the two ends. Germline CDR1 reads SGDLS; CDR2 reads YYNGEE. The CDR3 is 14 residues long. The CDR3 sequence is CASSATAMNTEAFF. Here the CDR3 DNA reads TGTGCCAGCAGCGCGACAGCGATGAACACTGAAGCTTTCTTT.

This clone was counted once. The CDR3 loop is CASSLDTRFIIGYTF. The DNA for the CDR3 is TGTGCCAGCTCTCTAGATACACGGTTTATAATAGGCTACACCTTC. The chain joins TRBV18 to TRBJ1-2, with no clear D. The CDR3 spans 15 residues. Germline CDR1 is KGHSH and CDR2 is LQKENI. Trimming left V 6 bases short and J 8 bases short, with 22 bases between.

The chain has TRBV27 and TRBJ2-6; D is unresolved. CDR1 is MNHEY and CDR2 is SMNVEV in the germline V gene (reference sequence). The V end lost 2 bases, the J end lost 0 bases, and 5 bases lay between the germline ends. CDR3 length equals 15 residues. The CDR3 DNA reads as TGTGCCAGCAGTTTACTTAGCTCTGGGGCCAACGTCCTGACTTTC. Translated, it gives CASSLLSSGANVLTF.

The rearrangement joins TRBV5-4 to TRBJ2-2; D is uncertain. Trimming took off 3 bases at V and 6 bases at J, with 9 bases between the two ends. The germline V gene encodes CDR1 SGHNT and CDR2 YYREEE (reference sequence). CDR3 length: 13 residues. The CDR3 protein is CASSSGVSGELFF. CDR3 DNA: TGTGCCAGCAGCTCCGGAGTGTCCGGGGAGCTGTTTTTT.

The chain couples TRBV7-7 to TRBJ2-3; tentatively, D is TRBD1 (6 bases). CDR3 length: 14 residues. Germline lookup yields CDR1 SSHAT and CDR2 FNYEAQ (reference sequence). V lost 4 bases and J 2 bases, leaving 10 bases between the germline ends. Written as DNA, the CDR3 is TGTGCCAGCAGCTCCAGGGGACACACAGATACGCAGTATTTT. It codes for CASSSRGHTDTQYF.

CDR3 sequence: CSPGTRNEQFF. The CDR3 DNA reads TGCAGCCCCGGGACCCGCAATGAGCAGTTCTTC. The J gene is TRBJ2-1, the V gene TRBV29-1, with D perhaps TRBD1 or TRBD2 (5 bases each). Looked up from germline, CDR1 is SQVTM and CDR2 is ANQGSEA. The CDR3 is 11 residues long. Between the trimmed V and J ends, which lost 8 bases and 6 bases, there was a span of 11 bases.

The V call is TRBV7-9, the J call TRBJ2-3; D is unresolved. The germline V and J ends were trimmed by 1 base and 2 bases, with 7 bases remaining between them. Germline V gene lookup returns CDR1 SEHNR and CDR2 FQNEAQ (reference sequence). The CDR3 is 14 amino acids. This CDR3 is CASSLERITDTQYF. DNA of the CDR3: TGTGCCAGCAGCTTAGAAAGGATCACAGATACGCAGTATTTT.